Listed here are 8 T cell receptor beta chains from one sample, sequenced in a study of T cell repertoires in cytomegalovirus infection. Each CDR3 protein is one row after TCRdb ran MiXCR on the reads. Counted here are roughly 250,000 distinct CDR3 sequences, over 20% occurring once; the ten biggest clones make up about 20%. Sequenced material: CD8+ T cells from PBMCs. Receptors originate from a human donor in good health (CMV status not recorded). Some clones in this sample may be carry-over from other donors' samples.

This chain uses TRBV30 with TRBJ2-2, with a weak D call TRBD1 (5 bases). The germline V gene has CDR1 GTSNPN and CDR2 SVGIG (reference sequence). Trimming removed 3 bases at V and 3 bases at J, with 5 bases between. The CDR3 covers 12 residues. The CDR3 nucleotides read TGTGCCTGGAGAGGGGACACCGGGGAGCTGTTTTTT. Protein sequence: CAWRGDTGELFF.

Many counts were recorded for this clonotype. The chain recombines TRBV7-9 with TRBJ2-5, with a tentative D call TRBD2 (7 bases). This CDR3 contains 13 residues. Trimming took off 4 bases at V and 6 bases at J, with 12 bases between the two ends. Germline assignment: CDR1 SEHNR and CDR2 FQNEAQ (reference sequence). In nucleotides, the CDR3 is TGTGCCAGCAGCTGGAGGGGGGGAAAGACCCAGTACTTC. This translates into CASSWRGGKTQYF.

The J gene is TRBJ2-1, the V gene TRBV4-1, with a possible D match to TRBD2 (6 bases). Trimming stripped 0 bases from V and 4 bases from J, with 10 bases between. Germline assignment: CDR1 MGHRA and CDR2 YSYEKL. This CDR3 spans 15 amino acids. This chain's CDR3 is CASSQDLGGYNEQFF. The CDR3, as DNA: TGCGCCAGCAGCCAAGACCTGGGGGGTTACAATGAGCAGTTCTTC.

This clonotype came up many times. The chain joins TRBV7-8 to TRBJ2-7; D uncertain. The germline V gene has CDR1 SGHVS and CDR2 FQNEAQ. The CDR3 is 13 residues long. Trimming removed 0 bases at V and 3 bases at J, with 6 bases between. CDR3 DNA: TGTGCCAGCAGCTTAGCTGGGATCTACGAGCAGTACTTC. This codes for CASSLAGIYEQYF.

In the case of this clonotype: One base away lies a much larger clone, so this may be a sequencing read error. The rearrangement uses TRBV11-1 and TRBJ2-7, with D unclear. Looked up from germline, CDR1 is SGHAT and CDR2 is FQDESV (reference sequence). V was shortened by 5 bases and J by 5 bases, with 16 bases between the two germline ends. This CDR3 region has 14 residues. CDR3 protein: CASSPGLGIDEQYF. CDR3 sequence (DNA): TGTGCCAGCAGCCCCGGTTTGGGGATCGACGAGCAGTACTTC.

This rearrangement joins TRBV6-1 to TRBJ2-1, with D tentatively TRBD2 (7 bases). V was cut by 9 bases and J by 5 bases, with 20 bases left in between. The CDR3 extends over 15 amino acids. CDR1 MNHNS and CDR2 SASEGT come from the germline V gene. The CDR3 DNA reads TGTGCCAGTCGCGGGGGCCCTAAACCGAACAATGAGCAGTTCTTC. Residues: CASRGGPKPNNEQFF.

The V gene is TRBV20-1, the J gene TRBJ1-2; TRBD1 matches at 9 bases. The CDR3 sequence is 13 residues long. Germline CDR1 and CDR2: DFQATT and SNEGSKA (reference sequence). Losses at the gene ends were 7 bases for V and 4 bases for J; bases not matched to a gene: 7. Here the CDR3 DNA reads TGCAGTGATTTGGGACAGGGAGCCTATGGCTACACCTTC. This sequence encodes CSDLGQGAYGYTF.

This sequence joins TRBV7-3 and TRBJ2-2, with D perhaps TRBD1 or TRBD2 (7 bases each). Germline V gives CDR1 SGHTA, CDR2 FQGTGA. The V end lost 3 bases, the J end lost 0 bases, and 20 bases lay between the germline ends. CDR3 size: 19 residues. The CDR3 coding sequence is TGTGCCAGCAGCTTCAGGGGGGGGGGACACACGACGAACACCGGGGAGCTGTTTTTT. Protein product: CASSFRGGGHTTNTGELFF.